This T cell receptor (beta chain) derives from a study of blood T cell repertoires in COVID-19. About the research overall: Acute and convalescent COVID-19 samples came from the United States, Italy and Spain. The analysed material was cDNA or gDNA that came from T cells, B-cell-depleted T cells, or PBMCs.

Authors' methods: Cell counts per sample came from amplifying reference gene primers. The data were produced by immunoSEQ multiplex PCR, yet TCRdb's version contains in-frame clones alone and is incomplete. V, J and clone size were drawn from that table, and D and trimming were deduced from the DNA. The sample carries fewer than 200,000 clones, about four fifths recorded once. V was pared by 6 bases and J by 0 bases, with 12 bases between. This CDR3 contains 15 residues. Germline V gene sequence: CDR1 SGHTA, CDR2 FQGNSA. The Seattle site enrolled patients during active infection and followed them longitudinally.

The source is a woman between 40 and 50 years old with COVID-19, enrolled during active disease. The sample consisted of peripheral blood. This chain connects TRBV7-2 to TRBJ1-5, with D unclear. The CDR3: CASSLRGNSNQPQHF. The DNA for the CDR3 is TGTGCCAGCAGTCTCCGAGGGAATAGCAATCAGCCCCAGCATTTT.